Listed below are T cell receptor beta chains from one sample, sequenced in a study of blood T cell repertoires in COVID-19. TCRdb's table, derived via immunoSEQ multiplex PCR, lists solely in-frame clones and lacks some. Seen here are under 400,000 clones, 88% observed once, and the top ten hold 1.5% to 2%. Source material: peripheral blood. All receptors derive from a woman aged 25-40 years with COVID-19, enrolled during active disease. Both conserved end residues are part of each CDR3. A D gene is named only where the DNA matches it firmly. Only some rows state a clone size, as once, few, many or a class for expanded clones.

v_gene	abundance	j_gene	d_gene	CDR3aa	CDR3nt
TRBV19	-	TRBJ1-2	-	CASSISGPGANYGYTF	TGTGCCAGTAGTATCTCCGGACCTGGGGCAAACTATGGCTACACCTTC
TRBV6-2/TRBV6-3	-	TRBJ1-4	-	CASSEGTENEKLFF	TGTGCCAGCAGCGAGGGGACTGAAAATGAAAAACTGTTTTTT
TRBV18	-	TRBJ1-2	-	CASSPRSTGEYGYTF	TGTGCCAGCTCACCCCGCTCGACAGGCGAATATGGCTACACCTTC
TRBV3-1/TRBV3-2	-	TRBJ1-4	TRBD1	CASSQVGQENEKLFF	TGTGCCAGCAGCCAAGTGGGACAGGAAAATGAAAAACTGTTTTTT
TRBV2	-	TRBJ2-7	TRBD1	CASRERTGGGEQYF	TGTGCCAGCAGGGAAAGGACAGGGGGTGGCGAGCAGTACTTC
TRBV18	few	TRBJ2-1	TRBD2	CASSLSGGFSNEQFF	TGTGCCAGCTCACTTAGCGGGGGGTTCAGCAATGAGCAGTTCTTC
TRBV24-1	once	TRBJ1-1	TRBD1	CATSAPGLGGKRFF	TGTGCCACCAGTGCCCCTGGGCTAGGGGGCAAGAGGTTCTTT
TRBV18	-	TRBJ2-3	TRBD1	CASSPAGGVSTDTQYF	TGTGCCAGCTCACCAGCAGGGGGCGTTAGCACAGATACGCAGTATTTT
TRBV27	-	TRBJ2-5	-	CASRRRGGQETQYF	TGTGCCAGCAGGAGGAGGGGGGGCCAAGAGACCCAGTACTTC
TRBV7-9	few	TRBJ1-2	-	CASSPLGARLGYTF	TGTGCCAGCAGCCCCCTAGGCGCGAGGCTTGGCTACACCTTC
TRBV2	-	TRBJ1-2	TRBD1	CASSERQGSLYGYTF	TGTGCCAGCAGCGAGCGACAGGGATCGCTTTATGGCTACACCTTC
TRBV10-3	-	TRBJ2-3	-	CAISERKKGGDTQYF	TGTGCCATCAGTGAGAGGAAGAAAGGGGGAGATACGCAGTATTTT
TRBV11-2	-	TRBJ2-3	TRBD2	CASSSRTSGGIQQVTQYF	TGTGCCAGCAGCTCCCGGACTAGCGGCGGCATACAACAAGTTACGCAGTATTTT
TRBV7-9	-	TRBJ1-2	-	CASSIGGAAYGYTF	TGTGCCAGCAGCATTGGGGGGGCTGCTTATGGCTACACCTTC
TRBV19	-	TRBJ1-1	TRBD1	CASSIINRGPYTEAFF	TGTGCCAGTAGTATAATAAACAGGGGGCCGTACACTGAAGCTTTCTTT
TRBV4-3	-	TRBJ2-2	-	CASSQEGEVGELFF	TGCGCCAGCAGCCAAGAAGGGGAGGTCGGGGAGCTGTTTTTT
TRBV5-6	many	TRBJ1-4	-	CASSAGTLLATNEKLFF	TGTGCCAGCAGCGCCGGGACACTCCTTGCAACTAATGAAAAACTGTTTTTT
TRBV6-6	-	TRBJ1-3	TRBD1	CASSTTGGLEGNTIYF	TGTGCCAGCAGTACCACAGGGGGCTTAGAAGGAAACACCATATATTTT
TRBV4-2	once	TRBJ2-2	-	CASSVGQNTGELFF	TGTGCCAGCAGCGTGGGACAGAACACCGGGGAGCTGTTTTTT
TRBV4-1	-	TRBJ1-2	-	CASSPRQGIVYGYTF	TGCGCCAGCAGCCCTCGGCAGGGAATCGTCTATGGCTACACCTTC
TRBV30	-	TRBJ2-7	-	CAWMLGVGEQYF	TGTGCCTGGATGTTAGGGGTGGGCGAGCAGTACTTC
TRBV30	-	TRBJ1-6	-	CAWSYRNNSPLHF	TGTGCCTGGAGTTACAGGAATAATTCACCCCTCCACTTT
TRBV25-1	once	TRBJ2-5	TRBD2	CASSEYIGAGGPETQYF	TGTGCCAGCAGTGAATATATTGGAGCGGGGGGGCCGGAGACCCAGTACTTC
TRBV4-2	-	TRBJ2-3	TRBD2	CASRPQVGSGGALSTDTQYF	TGTGCCAGCAGGCCCCAGGTCGGTAGCGGGGGGGCCTTGAGCACAGATACGCAGTATTTT
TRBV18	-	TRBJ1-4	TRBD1	CASSSGQGPGNEKLFF	TGTGCCAGCTCATCAGGACAGGGGCCCGGTAATGAAAAACTGTTTTTT
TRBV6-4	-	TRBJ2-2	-	CASSEVGGTGELFF	TGTGCCAGCAGTGAAGTCGGAGGAACCGGGGAGCTGTTTTTT
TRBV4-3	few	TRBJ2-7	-	CASSQVVASSYEQYF	TGCGCCAGCAGCCAAGTTGTTGCTAGCTCCTACGAGCAGTACTTC
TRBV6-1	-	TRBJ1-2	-	CASSEESGDGYTF	TGTGCCAGCAGTGAAGAGTCAGGGGATGGCTACACCTTC
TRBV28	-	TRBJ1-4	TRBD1	CASSFGTANEKLFF	TGTGCCAGCAGTTTCGGGACAGCTAATGAAAAACTGTTTTTT
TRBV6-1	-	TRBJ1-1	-	CASSEYPGTMNTEAFF	TGTGCCAGCAGTGAATATCCCGGGACAATGAACACTGAAGCTTTCTTT
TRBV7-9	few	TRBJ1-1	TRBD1	CASSLDRGFEAFF	TGTGCCAGCAGCTTGGACAGGGGTTTTGAAGCTTTCTTT
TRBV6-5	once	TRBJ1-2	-	CASSYLQLTNYGYTF	TGTGCCAGCAGTTACTTACAATTGACTAACTATGGCTACACCTTC
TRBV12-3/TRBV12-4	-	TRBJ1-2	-	CASSLASLYGYTF	TGTGCCAGCAGTTTAGCGTCCCTCTATGGCTACACCTTC
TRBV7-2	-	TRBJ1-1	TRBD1	CASSLEAGGSTEAFF	TGTGCCAGCAGCTTAGAGGCAGGGGGTAGCACTGAAGCTTTCTTT
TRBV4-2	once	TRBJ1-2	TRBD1	CASSQEARTGRLGANYGYTF	TGTGCCAGCAGCCAAGAGGCCAGGACAGGAAGATTGGGAGCTAACTATGGCTACACCTTC
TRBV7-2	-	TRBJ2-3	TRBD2	CASSALRGGPTDTQYF	TGTGCCAGCAGCGCCTTACGGGGGGGCCCCACAGATACGCAGTATTTT
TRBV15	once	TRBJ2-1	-	CATRGGGGYNEQFF	TGTGCCACCAGGGGGGGAGGGGGCTACAATGAGCAGTTCTTC
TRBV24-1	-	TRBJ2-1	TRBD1	CATSVPGTGGNNEQFF	TGTGCCACCAGTGTTCCCGGGACAGGGGGTAACAATGAGCAGTTCTTC
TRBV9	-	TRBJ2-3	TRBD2	CASSPGGTQDTQYF	TGTGCCAGCAGCCCGGGAGGGACCCAAGATACGCAGTATTTT
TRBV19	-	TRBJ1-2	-	CATRGGTYGYTF	TGTGCCACCCGAGGGGGAACCTATGGCTACACCTTC
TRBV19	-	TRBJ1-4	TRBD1	CASSIGGGQGNEKLFF	TGTGCCAGTAGTATAGGAGGGGGACAGGGAAATGAAAAACTGTTTTTT
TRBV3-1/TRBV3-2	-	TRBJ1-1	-	CASSQVGGNTEAFF	TGTGCCAGCAGCCAAGTGGGGGGGAACACTGAAGCTTTCTTT
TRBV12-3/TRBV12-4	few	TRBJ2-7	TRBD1	CASSYTGGGEQYF	TGTGCCAGCAGTTATACAGGGGGAGGCGAGCAGTACTTC
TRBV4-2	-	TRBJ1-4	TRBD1	CASREPGGVGEKLFF	TGTGCCAGCAGGGAACCAGGGGGCGTAGGTGAAAAACTGTTTTTT
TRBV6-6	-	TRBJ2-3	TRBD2	CASSYASGDTQYF	TGTGCCAGCAGTTACGCTAGCGGAGATACGCAGTATTTT
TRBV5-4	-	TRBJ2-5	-	CASSLGQQETQYF	TGTGCCAGCAGCTTGGGGCAGCAAGAGACCCAGTACTTC
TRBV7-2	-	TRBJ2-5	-	CASSFRDFRSPAETQYF	TGTGCCAGCAGCTTCCGGGACTTTCGAAGTCCTGCGGAGACCCAGTACTTC